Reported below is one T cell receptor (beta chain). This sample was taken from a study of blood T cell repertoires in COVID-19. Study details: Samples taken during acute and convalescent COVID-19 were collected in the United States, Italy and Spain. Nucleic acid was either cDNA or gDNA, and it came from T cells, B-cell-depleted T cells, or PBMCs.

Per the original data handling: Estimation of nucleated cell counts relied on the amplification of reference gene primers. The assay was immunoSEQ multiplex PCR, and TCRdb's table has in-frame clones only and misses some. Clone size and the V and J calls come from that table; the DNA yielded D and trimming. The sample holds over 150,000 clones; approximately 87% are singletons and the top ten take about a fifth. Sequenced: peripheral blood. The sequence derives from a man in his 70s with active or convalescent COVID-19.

The CDR3: CASSLVVAGAEEQYF. CDR3 sequence (DNA): TGCGCCAGCAGCTTGGTGGTAGCGGGAGCGGAGGAGCAGTACTTC. The rearrangement links TRBV5-1 to TRBJ2-7, with TRBD2 matching 9 bases. V shed 0 bases and J 7 bases; nucleotides not matched to a gene: 8. The germline V gene has CDR1 SGHRS and CDR2 YFSETQ. The CDR3 length is 15 residues.